This TCR beta chain was identified in a study of T cell repertoires in aging, cancer and after chemotherapy. The wider study: Six age groups, ranging from 30 or younger to 70 or older, included the donors. Broader study findings: Lymphoid organ infiltration in hematological cancer patients may impair thymic emigration or peripheral T cell expansion.

Details on this clonotype: Its antigen is undetermined.

TCR beta rearrangements were amplified from peripheral blood genomic DNA. V shed 2 bases and J shed 0 bases, with 11 bases lying between them. This CDR3 region has 16 residues. Looked up from germline, CDR1 is SGHRS and CDR2 is YFSETQ. TRB rearrangements spanning V, D and J were amplified using mixed TRB-A/B primers. TCRdb passed the multiplex PCR reads through MiXCR, listing each CDR3 protein once. The sample shows about 1,500 distinct CDR3 sequences, roughly 26% of them seen only once. The chain carries TRBV5-1 and TRBJ2-2; a weak D match, TRBD1 (6 bases). This sequence originates from a human donor with a blood cancer. Sequencing used blood. The CDR3 loop is CASSFRDIANTGELFF. Written as DNA, the CDR3 is TGCGCCAGCAGCTTCCGGGACATCGCGAACACCGGGGAGCTGTTTTTT. Based on the CDR3 plus reference TRBV5-1 and TRBJ2-2, the full variable domain is KAGVTQTPRYLIKTRGQQVTLSCSPISGHRSVSWYQQTPGQGLQFLFEYFSETQRNKGNFPGRFSGRQFSNSRSEMNVSTLELGDSALYLCASSFRDIANTGELFFGEGSRLTVL.